A single sample is the source of the 18 T cell receptor beta chains below, sequenced in a study of cytomegalovirus exposure and HLA in healthy donors. Assay: immunoSEQ multiplex PCR; the TCRdb copy retains only in-frame clones and omits some. The sample shows roughly 240,000 clones, 85% to 90% of them seen only once. Sequencing used PBMCs. The receptors were gathered from a man younger than 35 in good health and CMV-seronegative.

This chain links TRBV28 with TRBJ2-2, with D uncertain. The V and J ends lost 6 bases and 8 bases respectively, with 7 bases between them. Germline-derived CDR1 and CDR2 are MDHEN and SYDVKM. The length of the CDR3 is 11 residues. This CDR3 reads CASRDWGELFF. The CDR3 DNA is TGTGCCAGCAGAGACTGGGGGGAGCTGTTTTTT.

The chain has TRBV5-4 and TRBJ2-7; D may be TRBD1 (5 bases). The CDR3 consists of 15 residues. Germline V CDR1 and CDR2: SGHNT, YYREEE (reference sequence). Trimming took 0 bases from V and 0 from J, leaving 10 bases between them. CDR3 sequence: CASSLDLQASYEQYF. CDR3 nucleotides: TGTGCCAGCAGCTTGGACTTACAGGCCTCCTACGAGCAGTACTTC.

The V gene is TRBV10-3, the J gene TRBJ2-2; 7 bases fit TRBD2. This CDR3 region has 15 residues. CDR1 is ENHRY, CDR2 SYGVKD, per germline. The V gene end was trimmed by 0 bases and the J gene end by 5 bases; junction bases not matched to a gene: 3. In DNA, the CDR3 is TGTGCCATCAGTGAGTCGCGGGGAGGGACCGGGGAGCTGTTTTTT. Protein product: CAISESRGGTGELFF.

The chain has TRBV6-6 and TRBJ2-5; unclear D gene. V was clipped by 5 bases and J by 3 bases, with 10 bases between them. CDR1 and CDR2 from the germline V gene are MNHNY and SVGAGI (reference sequence). The CDR3 has 13 residues. The CDR3 DNA reads as TGTGCCAGCAGTCCAACAGTAGAAGAGACCCAGTACTTC. Its protein is CASSPTVEETQYF.

The V call is TRBV6-1, the J call TRBJ1-2; 10 positions match TRBD1. The CDR3 loop spans 13 amino acids. The V segment lost 4 bases and the J segment 7 bases; nucleotides outside the gene matches: 3. Germline V gene lookup returns CDR1 MNHNS and CDR2 SASEGT. The CDR3 nucleotides read TGTGCCAGCAGTGGCCGGGACAGGGGTGGCTACACCTTC. Translated: CASSGRDRGGYTF.

This clone was seen just once. The J gene is TRBJ2-1, the V gene TRBV7-2, with 10 bases lining up with TRBD2. The germline gives CDR1 SGHTA, CDR2 FQGNSA. The CDR3 is 15 amino acids. V shed 5 bases and J 1 base; nucleotides not matched to a gene: 2. The CDR3: CASSPAGGSYNEQFF. The CDR3 DNA reads TGTGCCAGCAGCCCAGCGGGAGGGTCCTACAATGAGCAGTTCTTC.

The chain recombines TRBV29-1 with TRBJ2-3, with TRBD2 identical over 10 bases. Germline CDR1 and CDR2: SQVTM and ANQGSEA. V gave up 4 bases and J gave up 2 bases; unmatched junction bases: 6. CDR3 length: 15 amino acids. This CDR3 reads CSVAGSGGATDTQYF. In DNA, the CDR3 is TGCAGCGTTGCGGGGAGCGGGGGGGCCACAGATACGCAGTATTTT.

V is TRBV7-2 and J is TRBJ2-2, with 7 positions matching TRBD2. V was clipped by 3 bases and J by 0 bases; unmatched bases: 1. The CDR3 loop spans 15 amino acids. CDR1 is SGHTA and CDR2 is FQGNSA in the germline V gene. In DNA form, the CDR3 reads TGTGCCAGCAGCTTGGGAGGGACGAACACCGGGGAGCTGTTTTTT. It is translated as CASSLGGTNTGELFF.

The J gene is TRBJ2-3, the V gene TRBV15, with 10 bases fitting TRBD2. J was trimmed by 2 bases and V by 2 bases; bases with no gene match: 4. This CDR3 spans 16 amino acids. CDR1 and CDR2 from the germline V gene are LNHNV and YYDKDF (reference sequence). CDR3 DNA: TGTGCCACCAGCAGACGGACTAGCGGAATCACAGATACGCAGTATTTT. Its protein is CATSRRTSGITDTQYF.

This clone came up many times. V gene TRBV27 combines with J gene TRBJ2-1; 10 nucleotides agree with TRBD2. CDR1 is MNHEY and CDR2 is SMNVEV in the germline V gene (reference sequence). The CDR3 totals 15 residues. After removal of 0 bases from V and 4 bases from J, the junction contained 0 bases not matched to a gene. The chain's CDR3 is CASSLSTSGYNEQFF. The CDR3 DNA reads as TGTGCCAGCAGTTTATCGACTAGCGGGTACAATGAGCAGTTCTTC.

This clone has only a few counts. The chain links TRBV27 to TRBJ2-2; tentatively, D is TRBD2 (5 bases). This CDR3 is built from 12 residues. Trimming pared 7 bases from V and 6 bases from J, leaving 9 bases between. CDR1 and CDR2 (germline): MNHEY, SMNVEV (reference sequence). The CDR3 is CASNMGAGELFF. CDR3 in DNA: TGTGCCAGCAACATGGGAGCCGGGGAGCTGTTTTTT.

The chain carries TRBV28 and TRBJ2-3, with TRBD2 matching over 10 bases. The germline gives CDR1 MDHEN, CDR2 SYDVKM. V lost 5 bases to trimming and J lost 6 bases; unmatched junction nucleotides: 8. The CDR3 is 15 amino acids. The CDR3 bases are TGTGCCAGCAGTGGGAGCGGGAGGGGTCTTGATACGCAGTATTTT. This encodes CASSGSGRGLDTQYF.

Written as DNA, the CDR3 is TGTGCCAGCAGCGACGCGGGGCCTGAGCAGTTCTTC. Its protein is CASSDAGPEQFF. The chain carries TRBV6-6 and TRBJ2-1; D might be TRBD2 (6 bases). This CDR3 comprises 12 residues. Germline lookup yields CDR1 MNHNY and CDR2 SVGAGI (reference sequence). Trimming pared 6 bases from V and 9 bases from J, leaving 12 bases between.

The CDR3 here is CASSRGGPSTDTQYF. In DNA form, the CDR3 reads TGTGCCAGCAGTAGGGGGGGGCCTAGCACAGATACGCAGTATTTT. The J gene is TRBJ2-3, the V gene TRBV6-5; D is possibly TRBD2 (7 bases). CDR1 MNHEY and CDR2 SVGAGI come from the germline V gene. V was trimmed by 5 bases and J by 0 bases, leaving 12 bases between them. The CDR3 totals 15 residues.

The chain joins TRBV2 to TRBJ1-2; the D gene is possibly TRBD1 (6 bases). Between the trimmed V and J ends, which lost 7 bases and 2 bases, there was a span of 17 bases. Germline loops: CDR1 SNHLY, CDR2 FYNNEI. This CDR3 is 15 amino acids long. In DNA form, the CDR3 reads TGTGCCAGCAACGGCCGGGGGGCACGAAACTATGGCTACACCTTC. Its protein is CASNGRGARNYGYTF.

CDR3 in amino acids: CASSTWLAGGTDTQYF. In DNA, the CDR3 is TGTGCCAGCAGCACCTGGCTAGCGGGAGGCACAGATACGCAGTATTTT. The chain is built from TRBV5-4 and TRBJ2-3; TRBD2 matches 10 bases. CDR1 and CDR2 (germline): SGHNT, YYREEE (reference sequence). This CDR3 comprises 16 residues. The ends lost 4 bases at V and 1 base at J; junction bases unmatched: 6.

This clone has just one count. The chain carries TRBV7-2 and TRBJ1-1; 7 bases agree with TRBD1. V gave up 5 bases and J gave up 2 bases; unmatched junction bases: 14. This CDR3 region has 17 residues. Looked up from germline, CDR1 is SGHTA and CDR2 is FQGNSA. The chain's CDR3 is CASSQRGGAGFNTEAFF. CDR3 DNA: TGTGCCAGCAGCCAAAGAGGGGGCGCCGGCTTTAACACTGAAGCTTTCTTT.

The chain couples TRBV6-6 to TRBJ2-5, with a weak D call TRBD1 (5 bases). Germline assignment: CDR1 MNHNY and CDR2 SVGAGI (reference sequence). The V and J ends lost 6 bases and 7 bases respectively, with 12 bases between them. This CDR3 region has 12 residues. The CDR3: CASRSHQGTQYF. For the CDR3, the DNA is TGTGCCAGCAGATCCCACCAGGGGACCCAGTACTTC.